This TCR beta chain was documented in a study of technical replicates of blood from a handful of donors. The table lists this clone with a count of one. The V and J ends lost 6 bases and 4 bases, in that order; junction bases with no gene match: 10. This CDR3 is 17 amino acids long. The germline CDR1 and CDR2 sequences are MDHEN and SYDVKM. Only in-frame clones appear in the TCRdb table, and some are missing; sequencing was by immunoSEQ multiplex PCR. The sample has 80,000 to 100,000 clones; approximately 90% are singletons. The sequence derives from a human donor in good health. The sample was T cells isolated from PBMCs. The chain has TRBV28 and TRBJ2-1; 12 nucleotides agree with TRBD2. In DNA form, the CDR3 reads TGTGCCAGCAGCTCAGCGACTAGCGGGAGATATTACAATGAGCAGTTCTTC. Protein: CASSSATSGRYYNEQFF.